These 18 T cell receptor beta chains were sequenced from one sample in a study of blood T cell repertoires in COVID-19. This table comes from immunoSEQ multiplex PCR, and its TCRdb copy is limited to in-frame clones, with some not included. The sample lists some 200,000 clones, 92% occurring once. The sequencing input was peripheral blood. These receptor sequences come from a man younger than 40 with acute or convalescent COVID-19.

V is TRBV19 and J is TRBJ1-1; 7 bases are shared with TRBD1. Germline-derived CDR1 and CDR2 are LNHDA and SQIVND (reference sequence). This CDR3 has 15 residues. V gave up 5 bases and J gave up 6 bases; unmatched junction bases: 12. CDR3 loop: CASSPLTGRMAEAFF. CDR3 nucleotides: TGTGCCAGTAGTCCGTTGACAGGGAGAATGGCTGAAGCTTTCTTT.

This chain connects TRBV28 to TRBJ1-4, with D uncertain. The CDR3 sequence is 12 residues long. Germline V gives CDR1 MDHEN, CDR2 SYDVKM. The germline V and J ends were trimmed by 2 bases and 7 bases, with 5 bases remaining between them. CDR3 bases: TGTGCCAGCAGTTTACCCGGTGAAAAACTGTTTTTT. Translated: CASSLPGEKLFF.

The chain combines TRBV6-5 with TRBJ2-5; 13 bases match TRBD2. Germline CDR1 and CDR2: MNHEY and SVGAGI. The CDR3 sequence is 16 residues long. Trimming at V came to 3 bases and at J to 4 bases, leaving 5 bases not matched to a gene. Here the CDR3 DNA reads TGTGCCAGCAGTTATATCTGGACTAGCGGGAGAGAGACCCAGTACTTC. As protein: CASSYIWTSGRETQYF.

The rearrangement joins TRBV28 to TRBJ2-2, with D possibly matching TRBD1 (6 bases). From germline, CDR1 is MDHEN and CDR2 SYDVKM. The CDR3 contains 15 residues. Trimming removed 7 bases from V and 0 bases from J, with 12 bases in between. The CDR3 loop reads CASTADRTNTGELFF. Written as DNA, the CDR3 is TGTGCCAGCACCGCGGACAGAACGAACACCGGGGAGCTGTTTTTT.

This chain connects TRBV27 to TRBJ1-2; 9 nucleotides align to TRBD1. Germline V gives CDR1 MNHEY, CDR2 SMNVEV (reference sequence). The CDR3 consists of 15 residues. The J segment lost 7 bases and the V segment lost 6 bases, leaving 12 bases of the junction unmatched. The CDR3, as DNA: TGTGCCAGCAGCAAATTCCGACAGGGGGAGGGTGGCTACACCTTC. Its protein is CASSKFRQGEGGYTF.

This sequence joins TRBV5-1 and TRBJ1-5, with D perhaps matching TRBD1 (6 bases). V lost 4 bases, J lost 4 bases, and 12 bases lay in between. The CDR3 is 14 residues long. CDR1 is SGHRS and CDR2 is YFSETQ in the germline V gene. The CDR3 is CASSPGTPNQPQHF. CDR3 DNA: TGCGCCAGCAGCCCCGGGACACCTAATCAGCCCCAGCATTTT.

The chain couples TRBV28 to TRBJ1-2, with D unclear. Germline CDR1 is MDHEN and CDR2 is SYDVKM. V lost 6 bases, J lost 4 bases, and 18 bases lay in between. The CDR3 spans 15 residues. The DNA for the CDR3 is TGTGCCAGCAGCCGAGACGTCCGAGGTCTCTATGGCTACACCTTC. Translation: CASSRDVRGLYGYTF.

This chain joins TRBV28 and TRBJ1-6, with TRBD1 matching 10 bases. Germline V gene sequence: CDR1 MDHEN, CDR2 SYDVKM. The CDR3 is made up of 15 amino acids. V was clipped by 5 bases and J by 6 bases; unmatched bases: 4. The CDR3 DNA follows: TGTGCCAGCAGTCCCCGGGACAGGGGTAATTCACCCCTCCACTTT. Encoded protein: CASSPRDRGNSPLHF. The entire variable domain, with the rest obtained from reference TRBV28 and TRBJ1-6, is as follows: DVKVTQSSRYLVKRTGEKVFLECVQDMDHENMFWYRQDPGLGLRLIYFSYDVKMKEKGDIPEGYSVSREKKERFSLILESASTNQTSMYLCASSPRDRGNSPLHFGNGTRLTVT.

The chain links TRBV5-1 to TRBJ2-3, with D perhaps TRBD1 (6 bases). This CDR3 is 16 amino acids long. Germline lookup yields CDR1 SGHRS and CDR2 YFSETQ. V was clipped by 0 bases and J by 4 bases, with 15 bases between them. DNA for the CDR3: TGCGCCAGCAGCTTGGATGGTCAGGGGATGGCAGATACGCAGTATTTT. It yields the protein CASSLDGQGMADTQYF.

The gene calls are TRBV4-1 and TRBJ2-6; D is perhaps TRBD2 (6 bases). Looked up from germline, CDR1 is MGHRA and CDR2 is YSYEKL. V was clipped by 1 base and J by 2 bases, with 15 bases between them. This CDR3 is built from 18 residues. The CDR3 is CASSQGQVRRAGANVLTF. The CDR3, as DNA: TGCGCCAGCAGCCAAGGGCAGGTAAGGAGGGCTGGGGCCAACGTCCTGACTTTC.

CDR3 sequence reads: CAQGGVYEQYF. CDR3 sequence (DNA): TGTGCCCAGGGTGGGGTTTACGAGCAGTACTTC. V is TRBV19 and J is TRBJ2-7; D is perhaps TRBD1 (5 bases). The CDR3 is 11 amino acids. Germline V gene data show CDR1 as LNHDA and CDR2 as SQIVND (reference sequence). Trimming cost V 11 bases and J 4 bases, with 12 bases left between them.

The chain joins TRBV19 to TRBJ1-2; 9 positions agree with TRBD1. The CDR3 is 14 amino acids. V trimming: 6 bases; J trimming: 3 bases; junction bases outside the gene matches: 5. Germline V gives CDR1 LNHDA, CDR2 SQIVND (reference sequence). This chain's CDR3 is CASSLQGADYGYTF. CDR3 nucleotide sequence: TGTGCCAGTAGCTTACAGGGGGCAGACTATGGCTACACCTTC.

This clone was seen once. V usage is TRBV7-9 and J usage is TRBJ2-3, with D possibly being TRBD1 (5 bases). This CDR3 is built from 15 residues. Per the germline V gene, CDR1 is SEHNR and CDR2 is FQNEAQ (reference sequence). Trimming stripped 3 bases from V and 5 bases from J, with 15 bases between. The CDR3 DNA sequence: TGTGCCAGCAGCTTGATCTACCATACAGGAGATACGCAGTATTTT. This codes for CASSLIYHTGDTQYF.

The chain carries TRBV5-1 and TRBJ2-2, with TRBD2 identical over 9 bases. The CDR3 is 16 residues long. V was pared by 3 bases and J by 3 bases, with 6 bases of the junction left unmatched. Germline V lookup: CDR1 SGHRS, CDR2 YFSETQ. In nucleotides, the CDR3 is TGCGCCAGCAGCTCCTTAGCGGGGGTGGACACCGGGGAGCTGTTTTTT. Its protein is CASSSLAGVDTGELFF.

The chain carries TRBV19 and TRBJ2-7; 13 nucleotides line up with TRBD2. Looked up from germline, CDR1 is LNHDA and CDR2 is SQIVND (reference sequence). The trim removed 5 bases at V and 2 bases at J, leaving 3 bases unmatched. This CDR3 spans 15 amino acids. The CDR3 coding sequence is TGTGCCAGTAGTTGGACTAGCGGGAGTACCTACGAGCAGTACTTC. Translated: CASSWTSGSTYEQYF. The whole variable domain, filled in from reference TRBV19 and TRBJ2-7, reads DGGITQSPKYLFRKEGQNVTLSCEQNLNHDAMYWYRQDPGQGLRLIYYSQIVNDFQKGDIAEGYSVSREKKESFPLTVTSAQKNPTAFYLCASSWTSGSTYEQYFGPGTRLTVT.

The V call is TRBV7-6, the J call TRBJ2-7; 7 positions match TRBD2. V shed 0 bases, J shed 2 bases, and the junction held 7 bases outside the gene matches. Looked up from germline, CDR1 is SGHVS and CDR2 is FNYEAQ. The CDR3 is 16 residues long. CDR3 loop: CASSLATVGGAYEQYF. The CDR3 DNA follows: TGTGCCAGCAGCTTAGCGACGGTGGGGGGGGCCTACGAGCAGTACTTC.

The chain combines TRBV10-3 with TRBJ2-7; D is undetermined. This CDR3 is built from 14 residues. CDR1 and CDR2 from the germline V gene are ENHRY and SYGVKD. The V gene lost 3 bases and the J gene lost 0 bases, with 9 bases spanning the gap. Here the CDR3 DNA reads TGTGCCATCAGTGATTCTCGGAGCTCCTACGAGCAGTACTTC. This encodes CAISDSRSSYEQYF.

The J gene is TRBJ2-1, the V gene TRBV28; no clear D. The ends were cut back, 3 bases at V and 0 bases at J, with 12 bases in the middle. There are 16 residues in the CDR3. The V gene's germline CDR1 is MDHEN and CDR2 SYDVKM. The CDR3 region is CASSFEALYSYNEQFF. The CDR3 region has the DNA TGTGCCAGCAGTTTTGAAGCCCTATACTCCTACAATGAGCAGTTCTTC.